This TCR beta chain stems from a study of CD8+ T cells in alopecia areata. Extracted from the samples, RNA was reverse transcribed into cDNA to serve as the sequencing template. The assay was immunoSEQ multiplex PCR, and TCRdb's table has in-frame clones only and misses some. This sample has 200,000 to 250,000 clones; more than 45% occur once, and the top ten carry roughly 1.5%. The CDR3 covers 15 residues. The germline gives CDR1 SNHLY, CDR2 FYNNEI. V dropped 4 bases and J dropped 5; count of bases not matched to a gene: 8. Sample treatment: oral pan-JAK inhibitor, 5-10 mg twice daily. This rearrangement joins TRBV2 to TRBJ1-5, with 7 bases aligning to TRBD1. The clonotype was recovered from a human donor with alopecia areata. The material was CD4+ T cells sorted from blood, obtained at week 4, from a patient treated with tofacitinib. The DNA for the CDR3 is TGTGCCAGCAGTGCAGAGACAGGGCCAGATCAGCCCCAGCATTTT. This sequence encodes CASSAETGPDQPQHF.